The 19 T cell receptor beta chains given below trace back to one sample, sequenced in a study of cytomegalovirus exposure and HLA in healthy donors. Measured with immunoSEQ multiplex PCR; TCRdb has only the in-frame clones, and not every one. Among approximately 280,000 clones, roughly 90% were seen once, and the ten largest hold around 0.92%. The sequenced sample was PBMCs. The origin of the receptors is a woman aged 18-29 years in good health and CMV-seronegative.

V is TRBV12-5 and J is TRBJ2-2, with 7 bases identical to TRBD2. Germline CDR1 and CDR2: LGHNT and FRNRAP. Unmatched junction bases numbered 11, after V lost 1 base and J lost 6 bases. CDR3 length equals 17 residues. CDR3 bases: TGTGCTAGTGGTTTGGGCCAAGGGAGGGAAGGGGCCGGGGAGCTGTTTTTT. The encoded protein is CASGLGQGREGAGELFF.

With regard to this clone: Germline is not matched at one junction end, which may reflect a read error. The rearrangement joins TRBV5-1 to TRBJ2-7; 8 bases are a match to TRBD1. This CDR3 is 13 amino acids long. The V gene's germline CDR1 is SGHRS and CDR2 YFSETQ. CDR3 amino acids: CASSREERTGKNF. The CDR3 bases are TGCGCCAGCAGCCGAGAAGAACGGACAGGGAAGAACTTC.

The chain joins TRBV28 to TRBJ2-7, with D perhaps TRBD2 (5 bases). The germline gives CDR1 MDHEN, CDR2 SYDVKM. This CDR3 contains 12 residues. Trimming left V 3 bases short and J 3 bases short, with 6 bases between. DNA for the CDR3: TGTGCCAGCAGTTTTGAGGGCTACGAGCAGTACTTC. Translated, it gives CASSFEGYEQYF.

The chain combines TRBV28 with TRBJ1-2; D gene unclear. The CDR3 is 12 residues long. Between the trimmed V and J ends, which lost 5 bases and 7 bases, there was a span of 11 bases. The germline gives CDR1 MDHEN, CDR2 SYDVKM. The CDR3 region is CASSRQRGGYTF. CDR3 nucleotides: TGTGCCAGCAGTCGACAACGGGGTGGCTACACCTTC.

The chain joins TRBV4-1 to TRBJ1-6; D call uncertain. The CDR3 loop spans 16 amino acids. Germline V gene data show CDR1 as MGHRA and CDR2 as YSYEKL. Trimming stripped 1 base from V and 2 bases from J, with 9 bases between. The CDR3 spells CASSQGSRTYNSPLHF. CDR3 sequence (DNA): TGCGCCAGCAGCCAAGGGTCGCGGACCTATAATTCACCCCTCCACTTT.

The rearrangement uses TRBV5-1 and TRBJ2-1; D gene uncertain. Germline V gene data show CDR1 as SGHRS and CDR2 as YFSETQ. Trimming took 1 base from V and 0 from J, leaving 5 bases between them. This CDR3 region has 14 residues. CDR3 bases: TGCGCCAGCAGCTTGCTAAGCTCCTACAATGAGCAGTTCTTC. As protein: CASSLLSSYNEQFF.

V and J are TRBV7-2 and TRBJ2-2; 11 positions agree with TRBD1. This CDR3 comprises 15 residues. Losses at the gene ends were 8 bases for V and 6 bases for J; bases not matched to a gene: 8. Germline assignment: CDR1 SGHTA and CDR2 FQGNSA. The CDR3 reads CASVRDRGYSGELFF. CDR3 DNA: TGTGCCAGCGTACGGGACAGGGGGTATTCCGGGGAGCTGTTTTTT. The complete variable domain, with remaining parts taken from reference TRBV7-2 and TRBJ2-2, reads GAGVSQSPSNKVTEKGKDVELRCDPISGHTALYWYRQSLGQGLEFLIYFQGNSAPDKSGLPSDRFSAERTGGSVSTLTIQRTQQEDSAVYLCASVRDRGYSGELFFGEGSRLTVL.

V is TRBV11-1 and J is TRBJ2-7; 12 nucleotides align to TRBD1. Trimming took 5 bases from V and 6 from J; bases not matched to a gene: 2. This CDR3 region has 13 residues. CDR1 is SGHAT and CDR2 is FQDESV in the germline V gene (reference sequence). As DNA, the CDR3 is TGTGCCAGCAGCCGGGACAGGGGGCGCGAGCAGTACTTC. It yields the protein CASSRDRGREQYF.

In nucleotides, the CDR3 is TGTGCCATCAGTGTTATTCAACCTAGCGGGAGGTTCGACGAGCAGTACTTC. Protein: CAISVIQPSGRFDEQYF. The V and J genes are TRBV10-3 and TRBJ2-7; TRBD2 matches at 11 bases. This CDR3 is 17 amino acids long. Germline-derived CDR1 and CDR2 are ENHRY and SYGVKD. The V segment lost 4 bases and the J segment 5 bases; nucleotides outside the gene matches: 13.

The V and J genes are TRBV18 and TRBJ2-1; TRBD2 aligns across 9 bases. CDR1 is KGHSH and CDR2 is LQKENI in the germline V gene. V was pared by 5 bases and J by 9 bases, with 8 bases of the junction left unmatched. CDR3 length equals 14 residues. The CDR3 protein is CASSSWTSVIEQFF. In DNA, the CDR3 is TGTGCCAGCTCATCGTGGACTAGCGTGATTGAGCAGTTCTTC.

The chain recombines TRBV28 with TRBJ2-1; the D is unclear. Germline-derived CDR1 and CDR2 are MDHEN and SYDVKM. Trimming left V 6 bases short and J 6 bases short, with 21 bases between. CDR3 length: 16 amino acids. Here the CDR3 reads CASSLIIAPIGNEQFF. CDR3 in DNA: TGTGCCAGCAGCCTGATCATAGCCCCGATCGGCAATGAGCAGTTCTTC.

The V gene is TRBV18, the J gene TRBJ1-5; D perhaps matches TRBD1 (5 bases). The CDR3 is made up of 17 amino acids. The germline CDR1 and CDR2 sequences are KGHSH and LQKENI. V gave up 2 bases and J gave up 4 bases, with 18 bases separating them. The CDR3 spells CASSPGREAEGNQPQHF. The CDR3 DNA reads TGTGCCAGCTCACCAGGTAGGGAGGCTGAGGGGAATCAGCCCCAGCATTTT.

For this clone: A junction boundary mismatches the germline segment, possibly from a read error. The gene calls are TRBV29-1 and TRBJ2-7, with 8 bases identical to TRBD2. The CDR3 sequence is 13 residues long. The germline V gene has CDR1 SQVTM and CDR2 ANQGSEA. The CDR3 sequence is CSVEAGVTYEQYF. Written as DNA, the CDR3 is TGCAGCGTGGAAGCGGGAGTCACCTACGAGCAGTACTTC.

The genes are TRBV4-3 and TRBJ1-4, with D hard to call. Germline V gives CDR1 LGHNA, CDR2 YSLEER. Trimming stripped 1 base from V and 4 bases from J, with 4 bases between. The CDR3 loop spans 13 amino acids. This CDR3 reads CASSQVFNEKLFF. In nucleotides, the CDR3 is TGCGCCAGCAGCCAAGTCTTTAATGAAAAACTGTTTTTT.

The genes are TRBV7-3 and TRBJ2-1; 9 bases map to TRBD2. CDR3 length equals 16 residues. V shed 5 bases and J 9 bases; nucleotides not matched to a gene: 14. Germline CDR1 is SGHTA and CDR2 is FQGTGA. CDR3 region: CASSEGGLARGGEQFF. The CDR3, as DNA: TGTGCCAGCAGCGAAGGAGGACTAGCGAGGGGGGGTGAGCAGTTCTTC.

This chain links TRBV28 with TRBJ1-5; 9 bases fit TRBD1. Germline V CDR1 and CDR2: MDHEN, SYDVKM. Germline trimming cut 4 bases from V and 2 bases from J; bases unmatched to any gene: 9. The CDR3 is 17 residues long. Here the CDR3 reads CASSSLRTGDGNQPQHF. In DNA form, the CDR3 reads TGTGCCAGCAGTTCCCTAAGGACAGGGGATGGCAATCAGCCCCAGCATTTT.

This clone was seen only a few times. This sequence joins TRBV2 and TRBJ1-2; 12 bases agree with TRBD1. In germline, CDR1 is SNHLY, CDR2 FYNNEI. The ends lost 9 bases at V and 7 bases at J; junction bases unmatched: 15. The length of the CDR3 is 16 residues. In nucleotides, the CDR3 is TGTGCCAGTGCCCCCGGGACAGGGGGCGCAGGGCTTGGCTACACCTTC. Its protein is CASAPGTGGAGLGYTF.

The J gene is TRBJ2-1, the V gene TRBV10-3, with D maybe TRBD2 (6 bases). CDR3 length: 12 amino acids. Germline assignment: CDR1 ENHRY and CDR2 SYGVKD. V lost 9 bases to trimming and J lost 5 bases, with 11 bases between them. The CDR3: CAIRLANNEQFF. The CDR3 DNA follows: TGTGCCATTAGGCTAGCGAACAATGAGCAGTTCTTC.

The gene calls are TRBV4-3 and TRBJ2-7, with TRBD2 identical over 7 bases. The CDR3 runs to 17 residues. CDR1 and CDR2 (germline): LGHNA, YSLEER. V trimming: 4 bases; J trimming: 2 bases; junction bases outside the gene matches: 14. The CDR3 here is CASSLSRAGREPYEQYF. As DNA, the CDR3 is TGCGCCAGCAGCCTCTCTCGCGCCGGGCGGGAGCCCTACGAGCAGTACTTC.